This T cell receptor beta chain comes out of a study of circulating and synovial CD4+ cells in juvenile arthritis. Study findings and constraints: Compared with bulk blood, circulating pathogenic-like lymphocytes shared substantially more CDR3 sequences with synovial T cells. Some such blood samples were as oligoclonal as synovium. CPL and bulk CD4 samples differed at least tenfold in T cell genomes.

A word on this clone: What it binds is not known.

The CDR3 extends over 14 amino acids. V dropped 8 bases and J dropped 5 bases, with 18 bases sitting between them. Germline CDR1 is MNHEY and CDR2 is SMNVEV (reference sequence). Clones were sequenced by immunoSEQ multiplex PCR, and TCRdb holds only the in-frame ones, with some missing. Among over 11,000 clones listed, approximately 80% were seen once. Sequencing was performed on CD4+ T cells from synovial fluid. This receptor was obtained from a human patient with juvenile idiopathic arthritis. Some clones in this sample may be carry-over from other donors' samples. The gene calls are TRBV27 and TRBJ1-1; tentative D call: TRBD1 (5 bases). The CDR3 DNA follows: TGTGCCAGCTCTTTCGGGAGGGGAGGAACTGAAGCTTTCTTT. The encoded protein is CASSFGRGGTEAFF.